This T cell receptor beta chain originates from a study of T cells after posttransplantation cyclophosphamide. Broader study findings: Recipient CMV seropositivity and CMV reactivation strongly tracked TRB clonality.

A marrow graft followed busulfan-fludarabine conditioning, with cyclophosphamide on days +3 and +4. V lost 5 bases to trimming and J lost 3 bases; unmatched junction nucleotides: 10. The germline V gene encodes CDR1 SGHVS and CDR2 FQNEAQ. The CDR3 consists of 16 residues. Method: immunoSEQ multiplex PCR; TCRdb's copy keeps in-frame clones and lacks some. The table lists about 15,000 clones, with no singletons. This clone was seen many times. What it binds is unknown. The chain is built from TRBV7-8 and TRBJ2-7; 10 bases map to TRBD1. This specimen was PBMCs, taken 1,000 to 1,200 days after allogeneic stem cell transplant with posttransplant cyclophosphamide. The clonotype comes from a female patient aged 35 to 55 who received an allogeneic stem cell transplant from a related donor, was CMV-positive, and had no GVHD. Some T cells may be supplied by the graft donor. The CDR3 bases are TGTGCCAGCAGCCAAGCCGGGACAGGGGTTCTCTACGAGCAGTACTTC. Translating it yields CASSQAGTGVLYEQYF.